This record concerns one TCR beta chain sequence. Its antigen is unknown. Nothing much larger sits one base from this clone, and base qualities are not available. The data belong to a study of T cell responses to AZD1222 COVID-19 vaccine (dated by TCRdb to the early 2020s). Describing the broader study: Because spike-specific TCR depth and breadth did not differ between the two schedules, AZD1222 recipients who got a second dose at roughly 4 weeks were pooled with those who got a second dose at roughly 12 weeks. A total of around 240 trial participants underwent TCR sequencing, of whom under 220 had received two doses of AZD1222 and approximately 26 had received two doses of the MenACWY control vaccine. Enrollment into the trials was organized by age into subgroups of 18-55, 56-69 and 70-plus years, and those subgroups contained approximately 160, 26 and 62 TCR-sequenced participants, respectively. What the research found in general, with its limitations: A significant rise in spike-specific TCR breadth and depth was observed after two AZD1222 doses relative to day 0 and relative to MenACWY recipients. The vaccine-associated CD4 TCRs covered the entire spike protein, and the dominant responses fell in regions 160-218 and 743-854. In the small 56-69-year group, the increase in depth fell short of significance, most likely because of low power. Participants were mostly white British, with more females than males. The authors suggested clonal diversity may have been underestimated. Because no day 14 peak-response samples were available, the repertoires could be characterized only after the peak T cell response. Epitopes outside the regions mutated in the B.1.351 and B.1.1.7 variants were reportedly recognized by nearly half of the unique spike-specific TCRs. Conclusions about previously exposed vaccinees are limited because only a handful of AZD1222 recipients were SARS-CoV-2 seropositive at baseline.

The CDR3 regions of human TCRbeta chains were analyzed by immunosequencing. On the study's bioinformatics: TCRs in the repertoires were matched against a reference library of SARS-CoV-2-specific TCRs that had been generated with the MIRA antigen-specificity platform. Breadth was defined as the fraction of unique TCRs that were SARS-CoV-2-associated. Depth was defined as the fraction of total T cells that were SARS-CoV-2-associated. Using the MIRA data, each spike-specific TCR was assigned both to the spike region to which the TCR was reactive and to a CD4 or CD8 class. Log10-transformed breadth and depth values were compared by one-way ANOVA with Sidak's multiple comparisons tests. TCRdb stores this immuneACCESS table with in-frame sequences only. Part of the clones is absent; in the studies checked, under half of the shortfall reflects unresolved V genes, and no reason is known for the rest. V, J and clone size are those of that table, while D and trimming were read from the DNA. In this sample the table shows about 140,000 clones, more than 90% of which occur a single time. The ten largest clones take up approximately 1.5% of the sample.

Including the terminal cysteine and phenylalanine, the CDR3 comprises 16 residues. Just CDR3 DNA is preserved here, 48 bases in frame from base 1. Trimmed from V: 4 bases; trimmed from J: 3 bases; junction bases lacking a gene match: 11. CDR1 and CDR2 were assigned from the germline V gene (reference sequence) as SGHNT and YYREEE. The sample's time point, from its label and the paper: baseline before first vaccination. Vaccinee samples came from UK trials COV001 and COV002, including a single-blind randomized controlled phase 2/3 trial of AZD1222 (ChAdOx1 nCoV-19) in healthy adults. For TCRbeta chain sequencing, PBMC samples were collected from trial participants at day 0 and at day 28 after the second dose.

This receptor was obtained from an adult in good health. Recombination linked TRBV5-4 to TRBJ2-3; 7 central bases correspond to TRBD2. Material: peripheral blood, obtained on day 0 of AZD1222 vaccination. CDR3 protein: CASSPPLAGGTDTQYF. The DNA sequence is given as TGTGCCAGCAGCCCCCCCTTAGCGGGCGGGACAGATACGCAGTATTTT.